This T cell receptor beta chain was obtained from a study of cytomegalovirus exposure and HLA in healthy donors. Study-wide results and limits: For cytomegalovirus status, the classifier reportedly gave diagnoses with high specificity and sensitivity.

V shed 3 bases, J shed 8 bases, and the junction held 1 base outside the gene matches. This CDR3 is 12 amino acids long. CDR1 is MNHNS, CDR2 SASEGT, per germline. The donors were members of the 120-subject validation cohort (separate from the approximately 670-subject first cohort). To note about this clone: Its cognate antigen is unknown.

Using immunoSEQ multiplex PCR, the repertoire was profiled, and TCRdb retains in-frame clones only, with some absent. The repertoire holds 150,000 to 200,000 clones, with around nine tenths as singletons. The sequence was obtained from a man aged 18-30 years in good health and CMV-seropositive. Sequenced material: PBMCs. The rearrangement uses TRBV6-1 and TRBJ2-1; TRBD2 agrees at 7 bases. The CDR3 region has the DNA TGTGCCAGCAGTGACGGGAGGTATGAGCAGTTCTTC. It is translated as CASSDGRYEQFF.